The present T cell receptor beta chain was sequenced within a study of molecular identifiers for immune sequencing clone quantification. Isolation of naive CD8 T cells was achieved by sorting on a CD8+CD4-CCR7+CD45RA+ phenotype. Trimming pared 10 bases from V and 0 bases from J, leaving 7 bases between. Germline V CDR1 and CDR2: MNHNY, SVGAGI (reference sequence). The CDR3 covers 11 residues. One entry per CDR3 protein results from TCRdb running MiXCR on the PCR reads. The top ten hold roughly 0.7% of the sample, which has over 300,000 distinct CDR3 sequences, roughly 24% seen once. The clonotype originates from a human donor in good health. Some libraries in this study had Jurkat cell RNA spiked in. The chain carries TRBV6-6 and TRBJ2-7; D unresolved. The sample consisted of naive CD8+ T cells from blood, with Jurkat cell RNA spiked in. Indicated subset: FACS-sorted CD8+CD4-CCR7+CD45RA+ naive T cells. As DNA, the CDR3 is TGTGCCACCACAGACTCCTACGAGCAGTACTTC. It encodes CATTDSYEQYF.